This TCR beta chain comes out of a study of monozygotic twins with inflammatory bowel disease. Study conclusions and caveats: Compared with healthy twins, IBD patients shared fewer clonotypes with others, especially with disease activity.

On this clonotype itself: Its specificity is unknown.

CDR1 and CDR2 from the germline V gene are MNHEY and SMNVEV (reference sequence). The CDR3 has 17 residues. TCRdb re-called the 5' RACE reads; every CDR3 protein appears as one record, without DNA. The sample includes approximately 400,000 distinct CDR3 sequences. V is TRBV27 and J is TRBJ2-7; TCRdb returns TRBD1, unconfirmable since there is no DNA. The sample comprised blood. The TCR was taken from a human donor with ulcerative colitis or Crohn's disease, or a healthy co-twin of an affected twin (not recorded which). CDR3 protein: CASSLRRTGSSTYEQYF.